Below, 21 T cell receptor beta chains from the same sample are listed, as sequenced in a study of response to subunit inactivated influenza vaccine. TCRdb passed the RT-PCR reads through MiXCR, listing each CDR3 protein once. The data show about 580,000 distinct CDR3 sequences, approximately 14% seen once. The starting material was PBMCs from blood, obtained about 11 days after vaccination. These receptors were taken from a man between 45 and 60 years old who received an inactivated influenza vaccine.

The rearrangement uses TRBV7-2 and TRBJ2-2, with unresolved D. The CDR3 has 14 residues. Germline V gene lookup returns CDR1 SGHTA and CDR2 FQGNSA. The V end lost 5 bases, the J end lost 5 bases, and 12 bases lay between the germline ends. The CDR3 bases are TGTGCCAGCAGCCCCCCCATAAGGACCGGGGAGCTGTTTTTT. As protein: CASSPPIRTGELFF.

Only a few counts were recorded for this clonotype. The chain combines TRBV7-2 with TRBJ2-7, with D possibly called TRBD1 or TRBD2 (5 bases each). This CDR3 has 15 amino acids. Germline V gene sequence: CDR1 SGHTA, CDR2 FQGNSA. V shed 4 bases and J shed 2 bases, with 15 bases lying between them. The CDR3 sequence: CASSSTAGTAYEQYF. CDR3 coding DNA: TGTGCCAGCAGCTCGACCGCCGGGACGGCCTACGAGCAGTACTTC. Based on the CDR3 plus reference TRBV7-2 and TRBJ2-7, the full variable domain is GAGVSQSPSNKVTEKGKDVELRCDPISGHTALYWYRQSLGQGLEFLIYFQGNSAPDKSGLPSDRFSAERTGGSVSTLTIQRTQQEDSAVYLCASSSTAGTAYEQYFGPGTRLTVT.

The chain joins TRBV20-1 to TRBJ1-1, with TRBD1 matching 10 bases. The CDR3 is 15 amino acids. V was pared by 4 bases and J by 1 base, with 6 bases of the junction left unmatched. Germline loops: CDR1 DFQATT, CDR2 SNEGSKA (reference sequence). CDR3 bases: TGCAGTGCTACCTTTCGGACAGGGGGGAACACTGAAGCTTTCTTT. Residues: CSATFRTGGNTEAFF.

The sample holds a few counts of this clonotype. V and J are TRBV20-1 and TRBJ1-2; a possible D gene is TRBD1 (5 bases). The V gene's germline CDR1 is DFQATT and CDR2 SNEGSKA (reference sequence). V was clipped by 4 bases and J by 8 bases, with 17 bases between them. The CDR3 is made up of 13 amino acids. CDR3: CSATNGALYGYTF. The CDR3 coding sequence is TGCAGTGCTACCAACGGGGCCCTATACGGCTACACCTTC.

There are a few counts of this clonotype. This chain joins TRBV9 and TRBJ2-1; D uncertain. V lost 0 bases and J lost 3, with 10 bases in between. Germline V gene sequence: CDR1 SGDLS, CDR2 YYNGEE. This CDR3 spans 15 amino acids. The CDR3, as DNA: TGTGCCAGCAGCGTAGAAGGGCTAGTCTACAATGAGCAGTTCTTC. Translating it yields CASSVEGLVYNEQFF. Based on the CDR3 plus reference TRBV9 and TRBJ2-1, the full variable domain is DSGVTQTPKHLITATGQRVTLRCSPRSGDLSVYWYQQSLDQGLQFLIQYYNGEERAKGNILERFSAQQFPDLHSELNLSSLELGDSALYFCASSVEGLVYNEQFFGPGTRLTVL.

This clonotype occurred a few times. This chain uses TRBV12-3 or TRBV12-4 with TRBJ2-7; perhaps TRBD2 as D (6 bases). V was clipped by 5 bases and J by 2 bases, with 10 bases between them. The CDR3 consists of 13 residues. The CDR3 DNA is TGTGCCAGCAGTAACGGGGGACCCTACGAGCAGTACTTC. It codes for CASSNGGPYEQYF.

The chain recombines TRBV3-1 with TRBJ2-1; 9 bases match TRBD2. The CDR3 is made up of 16 amino acids. Germline assignment: CDR1 LGHDT and CDR2 YNNKEL (reference sequence). Trimming cost V 5 bases and J 0 bases; bases outside gene matches: 5. CDR3 sequence (DNA): TGTGCCAGCAGCGAGTTTAGCGGGAGCTCCTACAATGAGCAGTTCTTC. Translating it yields CASSEFSGSSYNEQFF.

This clonotype was seen only once. The J gene is TRBJ2-7, the V gene TRBV20-1; possibly TRBD2 for D (7 bases). V shed 4 bases and J shed 7 bases, with 26 bases lying between them. Germline V gives CDR1 DFQATT, CDR2 SNEGSKA (reference sequence). The CDR3 is made up of 16 amino acids. Here the CDR3 DNA reads TGCAGTGCTAAGGTTACTAGCCGGGGGGCATCCCGTGAGCAGTACTTC. Translation: CSAKVTSRGASREQYF.

This chain joins TRBV7-2 and TRBJ2-7; the D gene is possibly TRBD1 (5 bases). Looked up from germline, CDR1 is SGHTA and CDR2 is FQGNSA. The CDR3 extends over 14 amino acids. Trimming removed 2 bases from V and 5 bases from J, with 13 bases in between. The CDR3 is CASSLFGSDNEQYF. CDR3 nucleotide sequence: TGTGCCAGCAGCTTATTCGGATCGGACAACGAGCAGTACTTC.

Only a few counts were recorded for this clonotype. This sequence joins TRBV4-3 and TRBJ2-1; D perhaps matches TRBD2 (6 bases). Germline loops: CDR1 LGHNA, CDR2 YSLEER. The length of the CDR3 is 19 residues. Trimming removed 1 base at V and 2 bases at J, with 21 bases between. The CDR3 is CASSQAISPAGDTYNEQFF. DNA for the CDR3: TGCGCCAGCAGCCAAGCTATTTCTCCAGCGGGCGATACCTACAATGAGCAGTTCTTC.

This clonotype was picked up many times. Here the CDR3 DNA reads TGTGCCAGCAGTCCCCTATTAGGGACGGAGACCCAGTACTTC. Translation: CASSPLLGTETQYF. This chain connects TRBV12-3 or TRBV12-4 to TRBJ2-5; either TRBD1 or TRBD2 may fit D (5 bases each). Trimming cost V 5 bases and J 5 bases, with 15 bases left between them. The CDR3 totals 14 residues.

The CDR3 DNA follows: TGTGCCAGCAGATTGACAGGGCCGGGAGAGACCCAGTACTTC. Translating gives CASRLTGPGETQYF. The chain is built from TRBV27 and TRBJ2-5; 7 positions match TRBD1. Trimming removed 6 bases from V and 4 bases from J; junction bases left unmatched: 8. In germline, CDR1 is MNHEY, CDR2 SMNVEV (reference sequence). CDR3 size: 14 residues.

As concerns this clonotype: A much more abundant neighbour one base away suggests this may be a read error. The chain links TRBV5-1 to TRBJ2-2; D possibly corresponds to TRBD1 (6 bases). The CDR3 extends over 14 amino acids. The germline gives CDR1 SGHRS, CDR2 YFSETQ. V dropped 1 base and J dropped 4 bases, with 8 bases sitting between them. CDR3 DNA: TGCGCCAGCAGCTTGACAGGGACCACCGGGGAGCTGTTTTTT. As protein: CASSLTGTTGELFF.

V gene TRBV20-1 combines with J gene TRBJ2-6; TRBD1 matches at 7 bases. The CDR3 sequence is 17 residues long. Germline assignment: CDR1 DFQATT and CDR2 SNEGSKA (reference sequence). Trimming removed 0 bases from V and 0 bases from J; junction bases left unmatched: 5. The CDR3 DNA is TGCAGTGCTAGAGATGGGGACAGCTACTCTGGGGCCAACGTCCTGACTTTC. This codes for CSARDGDSYSGANVLTF.

Many counts were recorded for this clonotype. The chain recombines TRBV5-6 with TRBJ2-1; the D is unclear. CDR3 length: 11 residues. V lost 0 bases and J lost 8, with 3 bases in between. Germline values: CDR1 SGHDT, CDR2 YYEEEE. This chain's CDR3 is CASSLGHEQFF. The CDR3 coding sequence is TGTGCCAGCAGCTTGGGGCATGAGCAGTTCTTC.

V and J are TRBV4-1 and TRBJ2-2, with D possibly TRBD1 on 5 matching bases. V lost 2 bases and J lost 5, with 15 bases in between. This CDR3 has 16 amino acids. Germline CDR1 reads MGHRA; CDR2 reads YSYEKL. The CDR3 loop reads CASSQPRVLKTGELFF. CDR3 DNA sequence: TGCGCCAGCAGCCAACCCAGGGTACTAAAGACCGGGGAGCTGTTTTTT.

This clonotype was picked up a small number of times. V usage is TRBV18 and J usage is TRBJ2-3; the D is unclear. V lost 0 bases, J lost 0 bases, and 10 bases lay in between. This CDR3 has 16 residues. The V gene's germline CDR1 is KGHSH and CDR2 LQKENI. The CDR3 nucleotides are TGTGCCAGCTCACCACCGGGCAGTACTAGCACAGATACGCAGTATTTT. Its protein product is CASSPPGSTSTDTQYF.

The chain combines TRBV20-1 with TRBJ2-1; perhaps D is TRBD1 or TRBD2 (5 bases each). The CDR3 extends over 17 amino acids. V gave up 3 bases and J gave up 7 bases, with 25 bases separating them. CDR1 is DFQATT and CDR2 is SNEGSKA in the germline V gene (reference sequence). CDR3 sequence reads: CSASYRRRSGTGNEQFF. CDR3 bases: TGCAGTGCTAGCTACCGCCGGCGCTCCGGGACGGGGAATGAGCAGTTCTTC.

This clonotype was observed a handful of times. This chain joins TRBV24-1 and TRBJ2-1; TRBD2 might be the D (5 bases). Germline values: CDR1 KGHDR, CDR2 SFDVKD. The CDR3 has 11 residues. V was pared by 9 bases and J by 8 bases, with 10 bases between. The CDR3 bases are TGTGCCACCTCGGAGGTCGATGAGCAGTTCTTC. As protein: CATSEVDEQFF.

V and J are TRBV20-1 and TRBJ2-7; D call uncertain. In germline, CDR1 is DFQATT, CDR2 SNEGSKA (reference sequence). The CDR3 loop spans 12 amino acids. V shed 4 bases and J shed 0 bases, with 7 bases lying between them. The CDR3 loop is CSATDTSYEQYF. As DNA, the CDR3 is TGCAGTGCTACCGACACCTCCTACGAGCAGTACTTC.

The CDR3 DNA sequence: TGTGCCAGCAGCGTTTCCGGGACAGGGGGTTCACCCCTCCACTTT. Translated: CASSVSGTGGSPLHF. The rearrangement uses TRBV7-6 and TRBJ1-6, with 11 bases that match TRBD1. Germline CDR1 SGHVS, CDR2 FNYEAQ. The CDR3 is 15 residues long. Trimming at V came to 5 bases and at J to 9 bases, leaving 6 bases not matched to a gene.